This TCR beta chain appears in the sequencing data of a study of tumour-infiltrating T cells in Burkitt lymphoma. For the study at large: Overall and progression-free survival were predicted by productive clonality.

Regarding the study as a whole: Several public clonotypes were shared across many Burkitt lymphoma patients.

The CDR3 runs to 15 residues. V was shortened by 5 bases and J by 5 bases, with 15 bases between the two germline ends. Germline CDR1 is PRHDT and CDR2 is FYEKMQ (reference sequence). Clones were read by immunoSEQ multiplex PCR, and TCRdb kept only the in-frame ones, dropping some. Counted here are more than 1,500 clones, about 38% occurring once; the ten biggest clones make up about 2.6%. In the case of this clone: Its target is unknown.

Sequenced input: tumor tissue. The V and J genes are TRBV13 and TRBJ2-2; D is unclear. This clonotype was sampled from a human donor with Burkitt lymphoma. CDR3 sequence: CASSIRVIVTGELFF. CDR3 in DNA: TGTGCCAGCAGCATTCGGGTGATCGTAACCGGGGAGCTGTTTTTT.